This record concerns one T cell receptor (beta chain) sequence. In the study's own analysis: Amplification of reference gene primers was used by the study to estimate nucleated cell counts. Method: immunoSEQ multiplex PCR; TCRdb's copy keeps in-frame clones and lacks some. V and J calls plus clone size are reproduced from that table; the DNA served to infer D and trimming. The profile covers just under 350,000 clones, with about 89% appearing a single time and around 6% taken by the ten largest. This entry comes from a study of blood T cell repertoires in COVID-19. Study summary: The United States, Italy and Spain were the sources of the acute and convalescent COVID-19 samples. T cells, B-cell-depleted T cells, or PBMCs supplied cDNA or gDNA.

Germline V CDR1 and CDR2: LNHDA, SQIVND (reference sequence). V was shortened by 6 bases and J by 4 bases, with 13 bases between the two germline ends. The CDR3 sequence is 14 residues long. The sequenced material came from peripheral blood. V and J are TRBV19 and TRBJ1-5, with TRBD1 as a possible D gene (6 bases). This sequence was found in a woman aged 50 to 60 with COVID-19, enrolled during active disease. CDR3 DNA sequence: TGTGCCAGTAGCCCCGGACAGATTAATCAGCCCCAGCATTTT. Its protein product is CASSPGQINQPQHF.